This TCR beta chain stems from a study of CD8+ T cells in alopecia areata. Study-level results: Sharing of TCRs across patients appeared less clear than in mice, possibly for HLA-related reasons.

There are a few counts of this clone. Its specificity is not known. Following extraction, RNA underwent reverse transcription to cDNA, which served as the sequencing template. Libraries were prepared by immunoSEQ multiplex PCR; TCRdb keeps only in-frame clonotypes and omits some of them. The data hold about 97,000 clones, with around 45% observed a single time. The ends were cut back, 5 bases at V and 0 bases at J, with 8 bases in the middle. The CDR3 sequence is 13 residues long. Per the germline V gene, CDR1 is SNHLY and CDR2 is FYNNEI. Sequenced: CD4+ T cells sorted from blood. The chain has TRBV2 and TRBJ2-7; either TRBD1 or TRBD2 may fit D (5 bases each). The sequence was collected from a human donor with alopecia areata. The CDR3 protein is CASSSGSSYEQYF. Written as DNA, the CDR3 is TGTGCCAGCAGTTCAGGGAGCTCCTACGAGCAGTACTTC.